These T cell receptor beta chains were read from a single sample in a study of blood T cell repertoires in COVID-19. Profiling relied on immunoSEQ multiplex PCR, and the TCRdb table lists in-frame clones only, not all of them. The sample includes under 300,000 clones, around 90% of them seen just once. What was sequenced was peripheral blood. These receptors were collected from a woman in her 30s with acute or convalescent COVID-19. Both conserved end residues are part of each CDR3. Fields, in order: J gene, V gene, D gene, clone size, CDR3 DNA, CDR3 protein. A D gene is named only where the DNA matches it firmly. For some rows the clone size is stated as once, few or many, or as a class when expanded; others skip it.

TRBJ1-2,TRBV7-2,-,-,TGTGCCAGCAGCTTAATGGTTTTTGGCAGCGGTTACGGCTACACCTTC,CASSLMVFGSGYGYTF
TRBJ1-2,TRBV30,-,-,TGTGCCTGGAGTAGTACAGGGCCAAGCGGCTACACCTTC,CAWSSTGPSGYTF
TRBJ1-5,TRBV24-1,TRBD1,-,TGTGCCACCAGTGAGGGGGACAGGGGGTTTGGACAGCCCCAGCATTTT,CATSEGDRGFGQPQHF
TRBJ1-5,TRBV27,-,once,TGTGCCAGCAGTCAAGACAGGCCCTATCAGCCCCAGCATTTT,CASSQDRPYQPQHF
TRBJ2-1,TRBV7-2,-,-,TGTGCCAGCAGCGCCTTGGCGGGGAAAAACAATGAGCAGTTCTTC,CASSALAGKNNEQFF
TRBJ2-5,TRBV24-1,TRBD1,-,TGTGCCACCAGTGAGCGGACAGGGCAATATGGGGAAGAGACCCAGTACTTC,CATSERTGQYGEETQYF
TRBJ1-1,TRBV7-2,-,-,TGTGCCAGCAGCTTAGAATTCATTAACACTGAAGCTTTCTTT,CASSLEFINTEAFF
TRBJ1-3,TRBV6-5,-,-,TGTGCCAGCAGTTTCGACAGGTCAGCTGGAAACACCATATATTTT,CASSFDRSAGNTIYF
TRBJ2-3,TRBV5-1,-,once,TGCGCCAGCAGCTTGGTAGTTTTGGATAACTACACAGATACGCAGTATTTT,CASSLVVLDNYTDTQYF
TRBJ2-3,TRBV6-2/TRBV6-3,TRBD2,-,TGTGCCAGCAGTTACGGTTCTAGCGGCTTACCTAGCACAGATACGCAGTATTTT,CASSYGSSGLPSTDTQYF
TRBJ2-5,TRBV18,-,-,TGTGCCAGCTCACCATACCCGGGACTGGAGACCCAGTACTTC,CASSPYPGLETQYF
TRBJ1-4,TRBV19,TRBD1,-,TGTGCCAGTAGACACCGGGACAGGGGGGTCTCTGTTTTT,CASRHRDRGVSVF
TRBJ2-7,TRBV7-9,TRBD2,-,TGTGCCAGCAGCCGGGAGGGAAGCTCCTACGAGCAGTACTTC,CASSREGSSYEQYF
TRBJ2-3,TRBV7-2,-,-,TGTGCCAGCAGCACGCGGCCCACAGATACGCAGTATTTT,CASSTRPTDTQYF
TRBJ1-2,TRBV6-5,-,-,TGTGCCAGCCTCCGAGGGATAGGCTATGGCTACACCTTC,CASLRGIGYGYTF
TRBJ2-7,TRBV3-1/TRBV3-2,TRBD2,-,TGTGCCAGCAGCCAGACTAGCGGGAAATACGAGCAGTACTTC,CASSQTSGKYEQYF
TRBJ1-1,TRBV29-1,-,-,TGCAGCGTTGATGGCCAGGGGAACACTGAAGCTTTCTTT,CSVDGQGNTEAFF
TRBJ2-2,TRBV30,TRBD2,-,TGTGCCTGGAGTGCCCTCCGGACTAGCGGGATTACCGGGGAGCTGTTTTTT,CAWSALRTSGITGELFF
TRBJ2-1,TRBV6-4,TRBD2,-,TGTGCCAGCAGTGTAGGACTAGCGGTGGGCAATGAGCAGTTCTTC,CASSVGLAVGNEQFF
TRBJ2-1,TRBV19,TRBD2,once,TGTGCCAGTAGTATAGGCGGTAGCGGGAGGGATGAGCAGTTCTTC,CASSIGGSGRDEQFF
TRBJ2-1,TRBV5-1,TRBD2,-,TGCGCCAGCAGCTTGGCCATCTTCAGGGAGGGGACCTACGATGAGCAGTTCTTC,CASSLAIFREGTYDEQFF
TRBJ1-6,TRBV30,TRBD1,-,TGTGCCTGGAGGGACAGGAATAATTCACCCCTCCACTTT,CAWRDRNNSPLHF
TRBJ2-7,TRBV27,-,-,TGTGCCAGCCGAGAAACGGGTACCTACGAGCAGTACTTC,CASRETGTYEQYF
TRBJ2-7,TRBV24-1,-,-,TGTGCCACCAGTGCCAGCGGATACTACGAGCAGTACTTC,CATSASGYYEQYF
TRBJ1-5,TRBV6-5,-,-,TGTGCCAGCAGTTACTTCACAGGCCGCAATCAGCCCCAGCATTTT,CASSYFTGRNQPQHF
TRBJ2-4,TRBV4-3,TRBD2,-,TGCGCCAGCAGCCAAGAAATCTCTAGCGGGTCTACGTTCAAAAACATTCAGTACTTC,CASSQEISSGSTFKNIQYF
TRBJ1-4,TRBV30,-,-,TGTGCCTGGAGTGTCTCAGAAGAAAAACTGTTTTTT,CAWSVSEEKLFF
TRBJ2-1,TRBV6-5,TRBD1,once,TGTGCCAGCAGTCAGGGACAGGGTTCCTACAATGAGCAGTTCTTC,CASSQGQGSYNEQFF
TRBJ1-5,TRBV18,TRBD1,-,TGTGCCAGCTCATCCGACAGGGGGCTTGGTCAGCCCCAGCATTTT,CASSSDRGLGQPQHF
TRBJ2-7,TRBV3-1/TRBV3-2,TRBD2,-,TGTGCCAGCAGCCAAAAAGGGTCTAGCGGTCCCTACGAGCAGTACTTC,CASSQKGSSGPYEQYF
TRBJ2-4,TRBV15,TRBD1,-,TGTGCCACCAGCAGGGGACAGGGGGCGATTGACATTCAGTACTTC,CATSRGQGAIDIQYF
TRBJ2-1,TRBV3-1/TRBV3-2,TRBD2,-,TGTGCCAGCAGCCCTTCGCCGGGACTAGTGGGTAATGAGCAGTTCTTC,CASSPSPGLVGNEQFF
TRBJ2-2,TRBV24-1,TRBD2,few,TGTGCCACCAGTGACTGGGGCGGGAGGACATCTGCGAACACCGGGGAGCTGTTTTTT,CATSDWGGRTSANTGELFF
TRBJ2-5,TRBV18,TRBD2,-,TGTGCCAGCTCACAAAAACTAGCGGGCCAAGAGACCCAGTACTTC,CASSQKLAGQETQYF
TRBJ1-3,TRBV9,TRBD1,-,TGTGCCAGCAGCACCGGGACAGGCGGAAACACCATATATTTT,CASSTGTGGNTIYF
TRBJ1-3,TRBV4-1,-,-,TGCGCCAGCAGCCAAGATTCGGGACAACGGCGTGCCCTCTCTGGAAACACCATATATTTT,CASSQDSGQRRALSGNTIYF
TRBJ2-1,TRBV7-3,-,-,TGTGCCAGCAGCTTATACGGGGGAAGCTCCTACAATGAGCAGTTCTTC,CASSLYGGSSYNEQFF
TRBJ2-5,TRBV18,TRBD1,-,TGTGCCAGCTCACCACTTGACAGGGTCCCCCAGACCCAGTACTTC,CASSPLDRVPQTQYF
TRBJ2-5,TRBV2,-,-,TGTGCCAGCAGTGGAGGTTCGTGGGGCTACCAAGAGACCCAGTACTTC,CASSGGSWGYQETQYF
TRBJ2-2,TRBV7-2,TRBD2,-,TGTGCCAGCAGCCCACTGAAGGGCGGGAGGCCCTACACCGGGGAGCTGTTTTTT,CASSPLKGGRPYTGELFF
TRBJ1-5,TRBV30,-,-,TGTGCCTGGAGTCTACCCTGGGGACTTCAGCCCCAGCATTTT,CAWSLPWGLQPQHF
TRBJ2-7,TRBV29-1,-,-,TGCAGCGTTAATCGGGGAGGCAACGAGCAGTACTTC,CSVNRGGNEQYF
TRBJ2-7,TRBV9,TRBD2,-,TGTGCCAGCAGCGTAGGCGGGAGTTCGAACTACGAGCAGTACTTC,CASSVGGSSNYEQYF
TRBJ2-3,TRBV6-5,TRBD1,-,TGTGCCAGCAGAAGACAGGGGGGCACAGATACGCAGTATTTT,CASRRQGGTDTQYF
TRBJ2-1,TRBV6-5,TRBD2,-,TGTGCCAGCAGTTCAGCAAGCGGGAGTTTTAAAAATGAGCAGTTCTTC,CASSSASGSFKNEQFF
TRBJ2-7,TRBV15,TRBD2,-,TGTGCCACCAGCAGAGAGTCTTTCGAAGCGGGAGGTGTCTACGAGCAGTACTTC,CATSRESFEAGGVYEQYF
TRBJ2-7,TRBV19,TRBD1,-,TGTGCCAGTGCCGGGACAGGGTCCTACGAGCAGTACTTC,CASAGTGSYEQYF
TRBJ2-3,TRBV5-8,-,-,TGTGCCAGCAGCTTGACTAGCACAGATACGCAGTATTTT,CASSLTSTDTQYF
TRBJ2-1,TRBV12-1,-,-,TGTGCCAGCAGCTCTCCGGGACTAGCGGGGTACAATGAGCAGTTCTTC,CASSSPGLAGYNEQFF
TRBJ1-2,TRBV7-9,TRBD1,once,TGTGCCAGCAGCTCGGAGACAGGGGGCCTTGACTATGGCTACACCTTC,CASSSETGGLDYGYTF
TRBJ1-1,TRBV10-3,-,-,TGTGCCATCAGTGCCCTACAGGGACACACTGAAGCTTTCTTT,CAISALQGHTEAFF
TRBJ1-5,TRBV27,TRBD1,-,TGTGCCAGCAGTCTTCAGGGGGTAAATCAGCCCCAGCATTTT,CASSLQGVNQPQHF
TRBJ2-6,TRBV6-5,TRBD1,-,TGTGCCAGCCAAACAGGGGCAGCAGGGGCCAACGTCCTGACTTTC,CASQTGAAGANVLTF